This paragraph covers one T cell receptor beta chain sequence. V gave up 2 bases and J gave up 6 bases, with 13 bases separating them. Germline assignment: CDR1 SGHAT and CDR2 FQNNGV. The CDR3 has 15 residues. Clinical history reported by participants formed the basis on which cohorts were assigned. The record originates from a study of blood T cell repertoires in COVID-19. The data were produced by immunoSEQ multiplex PCR, yet TCRdb's version contains in-frame clones alone and is incomplete. Counted here are 310,000 or so clones, 90% occurring once; the ten biggest clones make up 1.5% to 2%. Sequencing used PBMCs or T cells enriched from blood (not recorded which). The chain combines TRBV11-2 with TRBJ1-4; D remains ambiguous. This TCR came from a woman between 18 and 30 years old with acute COVID-19. The CDR3 protein is CASSLSLTFDEKLFF. Here the CDR3 DNA reads TGTGCCAGCAGCTTATCTCTGACTTTCGATGAAAAACTGTTTTTT.